This is a list of T cell receptor beta chains from one sample in a study of control samples from healthy donors and cancer patients. Assay: immunoSEQ multiplex PCR; the TCRdb copy retains only in-frame clones and omits some. Found here are 90,000 or so clones, 85% to 90% of them singletons; the top ten hold roughly 1.3%. The sample taken for sequencing was blood. Every receptor here comes from a woman aged 50 to 65 in good health. The CDR3 runs from the conserved cysteine through the conserved F or W. D genes are given only for firm matches. Not every row has a clone size; where given, it reads once, few, many or a size class.

>TRBJ2-7|TRBV18|.|TRBD2
CASSPPGTSYEQYF
TGTGCCAGCTCACCACCCGGGACTAGCTACGAGCAGTACTTC
>TRBJ1-1|TRBV7-9|.|TRBD1
CASRRTGQMNTEAFF
TGTGCCAGCAGGAGGACAGGACAAATGAACACTGAAGCTTTCTTT
>TRBJ2-1|TRBV27|.|TRBD2
CASSQGGNEQFF
TGTGCCAGCAGTCAGGGAGGGAATGAGCAGTTCTTC
>TRBJ2-4|TRBV19|once|.
CASSIALAKNIQYF
TGTGCCAGTAGTATCGCGTTAGCCAAAAACATTCAGTACTTC
>TRBJ2-6|TRBV7-2|.|TRBD1
CASSLKGQGTGANVLTF
TGTGCCAGCAGCTTAAAGGGACAGGGGACTGGGGCCAACGTCCTGACTTTC
>TRBJ1-1|TRBV12-3/TRBV12-4|few|.
CASRGSRETEAFF
TGTGCCAGCAGAGGATCCAGGGAGACTGAAGCTTTCTTT
>TRBJ1-5|TRBV21-1|.|.
CASSQNITGRGNQPQHF
TGTGCCAGCAGCCAAAACATCACAGGGAGGGGCAATCAGCCCCAGCATTTT
>TRBJ1-1|TRBV28|.|.
CASSLNGPGQSSYTEAFF
TGTGCCAGCAGTTTGAACGGACCCGGACAGAGCTCCTACACTGAAGCTTTCTTT
>TRBJ2-7|TRBV6-2/TRBV6-3|.|TRBD2
CASSDSSGSTYEQYF
TGTGCCAGCAGTGATTCTAGCGGGAGTACCTACGAGCAGTACTTC
>TRBJ2-7|TRBV4-1|.|TRBD2
CATTPKLAGGRSYEQYF
TGCGCCACGACGCCCAAACTAGCGGGGGGGCGGTCCTACGAGCAGTACTTC
>TRBJ1-5|TRBV3-1/TRBV3-2|.|TRBD1
CASSHGTVEGPQHF
TGTGCCAGCAGCCATGGGACAGTTGAAGGGCCCCAGCATTTT
>TRBJ2-1|TRBV27|.|TRBD2
CASSFVAGEGNEQFF
TGTGCCAGCAGTTTTGTTGCGGGAGAGGGGAATGAGCAGTTCTTC
>TRBJ2-3|TRBV19|.|.
CASNFGTDTQYF
TGTGCCAGTAATTTCGGGACAGATACGCAGTATTTT
>TRBJ2-5|TRBV2|.|.
CASRYQSGVQETQYF
TGTGCCAGCAGATATCAGTCGGGTGTTCAAGAGACCCAGTACTTC
>TRBJ1-1|TRBV15|.|.
CATSRDLGSLNTEAFF
TGTGCCACCAGCAGAGATCTAGGCAGTTTGAACACTGAAGCTTTCTTT
>TRBJ2-5|TRBV7-6|.|TRBD2
CASSRLPSGSTQETQYF
TGTGCCAGCAGCCGACTTCCTAGCGGGAGCACCCAAGAGACCCAGTACTTC
>TRBJ1-2|TRBV7-3|.|TRBD1
CASSPGGTGYGYTF
TGTGCCAGCAGCCCCGGGGGGACAGGGTATGGCTACACCTTC
>TRBJ2-7|TRBV18|.|.
CASSPPGRGSYEQYF
TGTGCCAGCTCACCACCGGGAAGGGGCTCCTACGAGCAGTACTTC
>TRBJ2-5|TRBV6-2/TRBV6-3|.|TRBD2
CASIPSGTSGGTQYF
TGTGCCAGCATCCCGTCAGGGACTAGCGGGGGGACCCAGTACTTC
>TRBJ1-1|TRBV2|.|.
CASSNGGMNTEAFF
TGTGCCAGCAGTAACGGGGGGATGAACACTGAAGCTTTCTTT
>TRBJ2-1|TRBV6-4|once|.
CASSDGPYNEQFF
TGTGCCAGCAGTGACGGGCCCTACAATGAGCAGTTCTTC
>TRBJ1-1|TRBV20-1|.|.
CSASAGGGTEAFF
TGCAGTGCTAGTGCGGGGGGCGGCACTGAAGCTTTCTTT
>TRBJ2-7|TRBV28|.|TRBD1
CASSPTGESYEQYF
TGTGCCAGCAGCCCGACAGGGGAATCCTACGAGCAGTACTTC
>TRBJ2-7|TRBV7-2|.|.
CASSGQGGGSSYEQYF
TGTGCCAGCAGCGGTCAGGGGGGCGGTAGCTCCTACGAGCAGTACTTC
>TRBJ1-1|TRBV19|.|.
CASSTGGSGGRVNTEAFF
TGTGCCAGTAGTACGGGGGGGAGCGGGGGAAGGGTGAACACTGAAGCTTTCTTT
>TRBJ1-5|TRBV11-1|.|.
CASKKFSGRGNQPQHF
TGTGCCAGCAAAAAGTTCTCGGGTCGAGGTAATCAGCCCCAGCATTTT
>TRBJ2-2|TRBV7-9|.|.
CASSGRQGGDTGELFF
TGTGCCAGCAGCGGGCGACAGGGAGGCGACACCGGGGAGCTGTTTTTT
>TRBJ2-5|TRBV28|.|.
CASSPKTHRPQGAPRETQYF
TGTGCCAGCAGTCCCAAGACCCACCGTCCTCAGGGCGCCCCTAGGGAGACCCAGTACTTC
>TRBJ2-1|TRBV19|.|TRBD2
CASSMEASSGRNEQFF
TGTGCCAGTAGTATGGAAGCGTCTAGCGGGAGAAATGAGCAGTTCTTC
>TRBJ1-3|TRBV28|.|TRBD1
CASRPRTGSGNTIYF
TGTGCCAGCAGGCCAAGGACAGGCTCTGGAAACACCATATATTTT
>TRBJ2-5|TRBV2|.|.
CASSKETQYF
TGTGCCAGCAGCAAAGAGACCCAGTACTTC
>TRBJ2-7|TRBV6-2/TRBV6-3|.|TRBD1
CASSYRTGPPWYF
TGTGCCAGCAGTTACCGGACAGGCCCCCCGTGGTACTTC
>TRBJ1-2|TRBV2|.|.
CAMSKVNYGYTF
TGTGCCATGAGTAAGGTGAACTATGGCTACACCTTC
>TRBJ1-4|TRBV7-2|.|TRBD1
CASSFTGGELGEKLFF
TGTGCCAGCAGCTTTACAGGGGGCGAATTAGGTGAAAAACTGTTTTTT
>TRBJ2-3|TRBV19|.|.
CASSIHTDTQYF
TGTGCCAGTAGTATCCACACAGATACGCAGTATTTT
>TRBJ2-1|TRBV7-3|once|.
CASSLSGGSYNEQFF
TGTGCCAGCAGCTTAAGTGGGGGTTCTTACAATGAGCAGTTCTTC
>TRBJ2-7|TRBV29-1|.|.
CSVAGVSQFYEQYF
TGCAGCGTAGCAGGGGTTAGTCAATTCTACGAGCAGTACTTC
>TRBJ2-3|TRBV7-9|.|TRBD2
CASSLVSGSGTDTQYF
TGTGCCAGCAGCTTAGTTAGCGGGAGTGGCACAGATACGCAGTATTTT
>TRBJ2-7|TRBV19|.|TRBD1
CASSSLTGVPYEQYF
TGTGCCAGTAGCTCCTTGACAGGGGTCCCCTACGAGCAGTACTTC
>TRBJ1-5|TRBV18|.|TRBD1
CASSPGPRTGGFQPQHF
TGTGCCAGCTCCCCTGGGCCGCGGACAGGGGGGTTTCAGCCCCAGCATTTT
>TRBJ1-2|TRBV20-1|.|TRBD1
CSASLQGSRQGLNYGYTF
TGCAGTGCTAGTTTGCAGGGTAGTAGACAGGGGCTAAACTATGGCTACACCTTC
>TRBJ1-1|TRBV19|.|TRBD1
CASSRGQPMNTEAFF
TGTGCCAGTAGTAGGGGACAGCCGATGAACACTGAAGCTTTCTTT